This T cell receptor beta chain comes out of a study of cytomegalovirus exposure and HLA in healthy donors. Overall study results and limits: Based on reports, TCR beta sequences accurately predicted HLA-A and HLA-B alleles for most subjects.

To note about this clone: Its antigen is not identified.

Germline assignment: CDR1 SGHTA and CDR2 FQGNSA. This CDR3 spans 13 amino acids. V shed 8 bases and J shed 0 bases, with 10 bases lying between them. This PCR relied on a set of 60 Vbeta primers and 13 Jbeta primers. The repertoire was sequenced with immunoSEQ multiplex PCR; TCRdb's copy has only in-frame clones and lacks some. Of roughly 110,000 clones in the sample, around 71% were seen once. The origin of this receptor is a boy aged 5-17 years in good health and CMV-seronegative. The V and J genes are TRBV7-2 and TRBJ1-1; perhaps TRBD1 as D (6 bases). The sequencing sample was made of PBMCs. The CDR3 DNA follows: TGTGCCAGCGGGGACACCATGAACACTGAAGCTTTCTTT. Translating gives CASGDTMNTEAFF.